This T cell receptor (beta chain) is from a study of blood T cell repertoires in COVID-19. TCRdb's table, derived via immunoSEQ multiplex PCR, lists solely in-frame clones and lacks some. Of approximately 300,000 clones in the sample, under 90% are singletons; the top ten hold around 4.8%. This clone was observed a single time. Trimming took 4 bases from V and 0 from J, leaving 25 bases between them. This CDR3 comprises 19 residues. The chain recombines TRBV5-7 with TRBJ1-2, with a tentative D call TRBD1 (6 bases). TRBV5-7 is flagged as an ORF with uncertain function. The sequence was collected from a man aged 60 to 75 who had recovered from COVID-19. Sequenced input: PBMCs or T cells enriched from blood (not recorded which). CDR3: CASSLKARPWGPTNYGYTF. The CDR3 bases are TGTGCCAGCAGCCTGAAGGCGCGACCGTGGGGGCCTACTAACTATGGCTACACCTTC.